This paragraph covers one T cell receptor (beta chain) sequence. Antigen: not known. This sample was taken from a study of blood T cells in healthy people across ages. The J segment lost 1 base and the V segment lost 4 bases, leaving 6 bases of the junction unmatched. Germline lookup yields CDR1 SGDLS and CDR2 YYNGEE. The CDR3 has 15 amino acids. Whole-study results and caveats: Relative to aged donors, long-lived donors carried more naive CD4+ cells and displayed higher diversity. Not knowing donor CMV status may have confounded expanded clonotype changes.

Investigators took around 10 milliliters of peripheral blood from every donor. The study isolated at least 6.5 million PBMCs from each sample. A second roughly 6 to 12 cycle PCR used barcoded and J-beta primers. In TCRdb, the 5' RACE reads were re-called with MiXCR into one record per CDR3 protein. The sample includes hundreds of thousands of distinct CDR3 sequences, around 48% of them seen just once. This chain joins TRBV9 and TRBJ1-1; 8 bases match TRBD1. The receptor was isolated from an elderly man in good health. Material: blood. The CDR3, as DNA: TGTGCCAGCAGCCCGCAGGGGGCTAGGAACACTGAAGCTTTCTTT. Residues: CASSPQGARNTEAFF.